The clone carrying this T cell receptor (beta chain) has just one count. The data originate from a study of blood T cell repertoires in COVID-19. The germline gives CDR1 LNHDA, CDR2 SQIVND (reference sequence). Trimming removed 1 base from V and 6 bases from J; junction bases left unmatched: 8. The CDR3 sequence is 15 residues long. Per the study methods: From reference gene primer amplification, estimates of nucleated cell counts were derived. Some clones are missing from TCRdb's copy, which holds only in-frame ones; the method was immunoSEQ multiplex PCR. V and J calls and clone size are those listed in that table; D and trimming were worked out from the DNA. The sample carries about 140,000 clones, 70% to 80% recorded once.

The clonotype originates from a man aged 50 or older with acute or convalescent COVID-19. Sample: peripheral blood. The chain links TRBV19 to TRBJ1-2, with 7 bases fitting TRBD1. The CDR3 DNA reads TGTGCCAGTAGTATAGCCCCAATAGGGGGCGATGGCTACACCTTC. Translated: CASSIAPIGGDGYTF.